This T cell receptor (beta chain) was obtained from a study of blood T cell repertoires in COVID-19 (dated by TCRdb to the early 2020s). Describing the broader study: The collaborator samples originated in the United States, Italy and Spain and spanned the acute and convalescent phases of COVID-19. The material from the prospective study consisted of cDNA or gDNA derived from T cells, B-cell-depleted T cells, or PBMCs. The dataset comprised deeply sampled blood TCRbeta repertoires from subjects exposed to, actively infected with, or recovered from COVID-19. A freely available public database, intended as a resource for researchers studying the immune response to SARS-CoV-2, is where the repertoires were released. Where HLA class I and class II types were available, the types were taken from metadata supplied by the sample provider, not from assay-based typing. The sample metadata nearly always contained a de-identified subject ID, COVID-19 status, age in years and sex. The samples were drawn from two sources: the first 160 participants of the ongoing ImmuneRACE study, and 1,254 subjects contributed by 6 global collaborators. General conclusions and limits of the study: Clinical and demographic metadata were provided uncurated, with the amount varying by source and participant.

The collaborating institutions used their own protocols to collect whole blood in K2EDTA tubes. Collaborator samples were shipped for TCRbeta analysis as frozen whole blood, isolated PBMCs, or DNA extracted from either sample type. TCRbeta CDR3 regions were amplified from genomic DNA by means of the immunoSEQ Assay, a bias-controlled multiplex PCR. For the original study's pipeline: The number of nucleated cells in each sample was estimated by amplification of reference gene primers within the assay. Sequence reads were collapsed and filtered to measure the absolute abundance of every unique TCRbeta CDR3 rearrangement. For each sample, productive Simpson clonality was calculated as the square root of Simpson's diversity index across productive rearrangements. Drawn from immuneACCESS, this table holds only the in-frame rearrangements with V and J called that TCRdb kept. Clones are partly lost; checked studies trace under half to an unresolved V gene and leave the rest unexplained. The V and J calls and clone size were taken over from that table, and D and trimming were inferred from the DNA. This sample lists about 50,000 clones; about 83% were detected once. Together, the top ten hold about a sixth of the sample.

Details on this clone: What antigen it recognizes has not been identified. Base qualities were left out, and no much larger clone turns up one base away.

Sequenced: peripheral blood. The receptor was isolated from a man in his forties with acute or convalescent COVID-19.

The bases are TGTGCCAGCATTAGTGGGGGGAGCCTCAAAGAGCAGTTCTTC. Translated, this gives CASISGGSLKEQFF. The V gene is TRBV6-5 and the J gene is TRBJ2-1; TRBD2 could be the D gene, as 6 bases match. Trimming costs V 7 bases and J 10 bases, and their ends lie 20 bases apart. The germline V gene sets CDR1 to MNHEY and CDR2 to SVGAGI. There are 14 amino acids in the CDR3, from cysteine to phenylalanine inclusive. CDR3 DNA only is kept here, 42 bases in frame from base 1.